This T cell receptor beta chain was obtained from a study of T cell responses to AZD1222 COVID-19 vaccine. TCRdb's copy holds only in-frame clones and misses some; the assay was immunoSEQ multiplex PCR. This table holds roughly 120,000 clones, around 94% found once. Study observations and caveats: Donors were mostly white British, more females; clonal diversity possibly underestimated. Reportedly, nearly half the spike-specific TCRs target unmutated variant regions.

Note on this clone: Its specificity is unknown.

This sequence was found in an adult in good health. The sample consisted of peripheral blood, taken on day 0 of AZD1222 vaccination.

CDR3 nucleotides: TGTGCCAGCTCACCAAAGGCCGCTCCATATGGCTACACCTTC. This gives the protein CASSPKAAPYGYTF. This sequence joins TRBV18 and TRBJ1-2, with unresolved D. The germline V gene encodes CDR1 KGHSH and CDR2 LQKENI. V shed 2 bases and J shed 5 bases, with 12 bases lying between them. The CDR3 covers 14 residues.